The present entry profiles one T cell receptor beta chain with its context. In its sample, this clone was seen once. Its antigen is currently not known. Base qualities were left out, and no much larger clone turns up one base away. This entry belongs to a study of monozygotic twins with cystic fibrosis (dated by TCRdb to the early 2020s). For the wider study: Barcoded libraries were prepared with approximately 16 PCR cycles from around 2.8 micrograms of fragmented DNA. TCR beta repertoires were compared within and between 16 monozygotic twin pairs with cystic fibrosis so that genetic influence on V and J gene usage could be assessed. Made up mostly of children and adolescents, the cohort included ten female and six male twin pairs ranging in age from roughly 2.0 to 36.4 years, with a median of about 9.2 years. Twins were ranked among 1,060 cohort participants for weight-for-height and FEVPerc (FEV1 disease centile) at the day of blood sampling. Data for three of the twin pairs had previously been reported in another context. Study-wide findings and limitations: No association turned up between shared CDR3 numbers and age, concordance or disease severity, and the cohort was small. Monozygotic CF twin pairs shared significantly more nucleotide-identical clonotypes within each pair than unrelated CF individuals shared with one another (P = 0.000026, Mann-Whitney). Simpson clonality was found to be generally low (median approximately 0.009), suggesting a naive-dominated repertoire, although higher clonality was observed in the most severely affected patients. V gene usage was most similar to the co-twin in 13 of 16 pairs, and J usage was most similar to the co-twin in 8 of 16 pairs, which suggests genetic constraints.

Following the manufacturer's instructions, the researchers used the immunoSEQ immune profiling system to amplify TCR beta CDR3 regions via multiplex PCR. Sequencing was performed on an Illumina NextSeq system. Processing in the source paper ran as follows. The immunoSEQ Analyzer platform handled processing of the sequence data, and clonality was calculated by taking the square root of Simpson's index of productive rearrangements. Similarity in V and J usage was quantified by Jensen-Shannon distance, and CDR3 generation probabilities were calculated with OLGA. The immuneACCESS database (August 2020) and VDJdb (December 2020) were searched for shared CDR3 sequences. As stored in TCRdb, this immuneACCESS dataset retains in-frame rearrangements with V and J assigned. A fraction of the clones does not appear; measured against another copy, unresolved V genes explain less than half of the discrepancy, and the remainder lacks a known reason. V, J and clone size were drawn from that table, and D and trimming were deduced from the DNA. In all, the sample holds more than 9,500 clones, and approximately 85% of those were seen once. The ten largest account for under 0.65% of the sample.

The CDR3 covers 16 residues, taking in both the cysteine and the phenylalanine. Just CDR3 DNA is preserved here, 48 bases in frame from base 1. V is trimmed back by 0 bases and J by 5 bases, and the junction contains 8 bases that no gene match accounts for. The germline V gene encodes CDR1 MNHEY and CDR2 SVGAGI. The twin pairs came from the European Cystic Fibrosis Twin and Sibling Study Cohort, a cohort that recruited patients from over 150 CF clinics across 14 European countries. Zygosity and CFTR genotype were verified in-house, with zygosity tested by multiplex PCR of nine short tandem repeat loci. Peripheral blood was taken from each twin, and clinical parameters were recorded on the day of blood sampling. Phenol/chloroform extraction was used to isolate genomic DNA from peripheral blood cells, and the DNA was then kept in TE buffer at 4 degrees C.

In this chain, TRBV6-5 is recombined with TRBJ2-7, and TRBD1 matches 9 of the central bases. This TCR was recovered from a man younger than 30 with cystic fibrosis. The sequenced sample consisted of blood. The CDR3 has the sequence CASSYSRDRVPHEQYF. The DNA sequence is as follows: TGTGCCAGCAGTTACTCGAGGGACAGGGTTCCCCACGAGCAGTACTTC.